This T cell receptor (beta chain) was recovered during a study of chemoradiotherapy in HPV16-positive cancers (dated by TCRdb to between 2022 and 2023). Looking at the study overall: Candidate HPV-specific T-cell clones and common TCR motifs were defined through functional T-cell assays on cells from a couple of HPV16-positive patients. The candidate HPV-specific TCRs and motifs were subsequently tracked in TCR repertoires obtained from roughly 85 patients with HPV-related cancers. The study set out to ask whether T-cell immunity against the HPV oncoproteins E6 and E7 changes over the course of chemoradiotherapy and whether that immunity affects survival. The research as a whole found: The survival association was reported for HPV16-positive patients, and the functional definition of HPV-specific T cells was derived from only a couple of HPV16-positive patients. Expansion of candidate HPV-specific clones and E7-related TCR motifs was observed in the tumor microenvironment during treatment, whereas no such expansion was observed for non-HPV-specific T cells. Among HPV16-positive patients, expansion of HPV-responsive T cells during chemoradiotherapy was associated with better recurrence-free survival.

Taken from cysteine to phenylalanine, the CDR3 has 15 residues. Only CDR3 DNA remains: 45 bases, in frame from the first base. The germline V gene sets CDR1 to SGHTA and CDR2 to FQGTGA. The V end gives up 4 bases and the J end 4 bases, leaving 7 bases in the junction not matched to a gene. This clone is assessed as medium-sized (0.01 to 0.1%). Its target antigen remains unknown. No base quality information exists; no much larger clone differs at one position. Repertoires were sampled multiple times during chemoradiotherapy, which allowed clonal expansion in the tumor microenvironment to be followed. The library was prepared using the immunoSEQ multiplex PCR assay. TCRdb obtained this table from immuneACCESS and retained in-frame rearrangements with V and J assigned. These tables miss some clones; where compared with another copy, unresolved V genes account for less than half of the shortfall, and the remainder is unexplained. The sample has about 6,100 clones on record, 60% to 75% of them singletons. Clones ranked in the top ten supply 25% to 30% of the sample.

Sequencing was performed on tumor tissue, taken from a patient who underwent chemoradiotherapy. This receptor was identified in a human donor with HPV-associated anogenital cancer. The chain joins TRBV7-3 to TRBJ1-2; 9 central bases correspond to TRBD1. Here the CDR3 is given as CASSSTGGAGYGYTF. The nucleotides are TGTGCCAGCAGCTCTACAGGGGGCGCGGGCTATGGCTACACCTTC.